The present T cell receptor (beta chain) was sequenced within a study of shared clonotypes between healthy human individuals. Original analysis: In the immunoSEQ data, sequences were junction-only and lacked quality scores, so filtering differed. Assay used: immunoSEQ multiplex PCR; TCRdb lists only in-frame clones, some missing. The V and J calls and clone size are taken from that table; D and trimming were inferred from the DNA. Of 2 million to 2.5 million clones listed, more than 85% are singletons. Comment on this clone: Its specificity is unknown.

Trimming cost V 7 bases and J 0 bases, with 13 bases left between them. CDR3 length equals 13 residues. Per the germline V gene, CDR1 is SQVTM and CDR2 is ANQGSEA. General study points: Larger richness was generally estimated for naive than memory subsets.

This chain links TRBV29-1 with TRBJ2-7; D is uncertain. Sequencing used naive CD4+ T cells from PBMCs. The subset: CD45RA+ positively selected. The sequence came from a man aged 18 to 30 in good health. Some clones in this sample may be carry-over from other donors' samples. CDR3 residues: CSASTGASYEQYF. For the CDR3, the DNA is TGCAGCGCCTCAACGGGCGCCTCCTACGAGCAGTACTTC.